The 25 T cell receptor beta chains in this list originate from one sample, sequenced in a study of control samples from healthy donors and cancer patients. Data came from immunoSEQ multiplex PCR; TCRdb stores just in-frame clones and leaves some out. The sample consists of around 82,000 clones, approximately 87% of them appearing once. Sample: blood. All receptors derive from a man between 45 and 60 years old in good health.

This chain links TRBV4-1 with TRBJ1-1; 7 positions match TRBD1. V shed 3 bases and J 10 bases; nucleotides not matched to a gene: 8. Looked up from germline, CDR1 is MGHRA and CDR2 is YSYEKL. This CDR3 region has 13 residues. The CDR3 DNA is TGCGCCAGCAGCCAGATACAGGGGTCGCGAGCTTTCTTT. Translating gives CASSQIQGSRAFF.

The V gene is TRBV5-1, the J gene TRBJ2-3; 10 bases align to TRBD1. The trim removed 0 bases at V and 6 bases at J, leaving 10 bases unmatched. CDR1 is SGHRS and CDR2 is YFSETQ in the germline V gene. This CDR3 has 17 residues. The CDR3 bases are TGCGCCAGCAGCTTGGATGGGGGACAGGGGAGGTGGGATACGCAGTATTTT. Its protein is CASSLDGGQGRWDTQYF.

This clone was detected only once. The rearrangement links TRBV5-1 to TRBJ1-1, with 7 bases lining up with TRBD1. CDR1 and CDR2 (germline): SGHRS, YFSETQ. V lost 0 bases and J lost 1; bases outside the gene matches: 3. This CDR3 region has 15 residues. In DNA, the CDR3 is TGCGCCAGCAGCTTGGACAGGGGATGGAACACTGAAGCTTTCTTT. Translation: CASSLDRGWNTEAFF.

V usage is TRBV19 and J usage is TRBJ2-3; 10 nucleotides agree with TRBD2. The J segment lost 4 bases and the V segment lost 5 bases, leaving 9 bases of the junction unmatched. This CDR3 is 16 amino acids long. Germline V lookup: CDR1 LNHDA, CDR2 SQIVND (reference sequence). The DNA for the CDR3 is TGTGCCAGTAGTGCCTTCTCTAGCGGGGGTTCAGATACGCAGTATTTT. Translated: CASSAFSSGGSDTQYF.

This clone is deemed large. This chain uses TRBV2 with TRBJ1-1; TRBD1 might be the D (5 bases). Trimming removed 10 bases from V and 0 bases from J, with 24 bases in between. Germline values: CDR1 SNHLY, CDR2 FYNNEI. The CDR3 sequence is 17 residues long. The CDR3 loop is CATQGKTGQTMNTEAFF. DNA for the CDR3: TGTGCCACCCAGGGAAAGACGGGTCAGACTATGAACACTGAAGCTTTCTTT.

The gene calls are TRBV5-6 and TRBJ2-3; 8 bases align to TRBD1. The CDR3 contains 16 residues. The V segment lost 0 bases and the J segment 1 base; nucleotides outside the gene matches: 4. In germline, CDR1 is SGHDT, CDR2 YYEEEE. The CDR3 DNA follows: TGTGCCAGCAGCTTGGGGGACAGGCACGGCACAGATACGCAGTATTTT. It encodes CASSLGDRHGTDTQYF.

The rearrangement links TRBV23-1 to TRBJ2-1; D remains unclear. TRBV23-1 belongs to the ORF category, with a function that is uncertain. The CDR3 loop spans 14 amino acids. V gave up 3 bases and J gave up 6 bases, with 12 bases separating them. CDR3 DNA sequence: TGCGCCAGCAGTCACCCCGAGGCCCCCAATGAGCAGTTCTTC. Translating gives CASSHPEAPNEQFF.

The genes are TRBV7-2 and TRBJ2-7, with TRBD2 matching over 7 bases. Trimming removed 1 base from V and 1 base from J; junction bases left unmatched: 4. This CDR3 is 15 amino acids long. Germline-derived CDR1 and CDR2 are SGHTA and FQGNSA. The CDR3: CASSLVGLGSYEQYF. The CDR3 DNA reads TGTGCCAGCAGCTTAGTCGGACTAGGGTCCTACGAGCAGTACTTC.

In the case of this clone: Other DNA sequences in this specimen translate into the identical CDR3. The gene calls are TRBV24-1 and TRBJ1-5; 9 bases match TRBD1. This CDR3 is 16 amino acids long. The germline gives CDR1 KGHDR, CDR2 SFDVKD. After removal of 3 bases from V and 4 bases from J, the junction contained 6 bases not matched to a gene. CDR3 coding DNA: TGTGCCACCAGTGATCCCGGGACAGGGCTTAATCAGCCCCAGCATTTT. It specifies CATSDPGTGLNQPQHF.

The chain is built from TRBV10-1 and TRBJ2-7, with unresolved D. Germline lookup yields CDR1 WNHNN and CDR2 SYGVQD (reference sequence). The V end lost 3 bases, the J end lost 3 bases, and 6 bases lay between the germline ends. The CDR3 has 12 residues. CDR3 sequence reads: CASSDSSYEQYV. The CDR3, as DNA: TGCGCCAGCAGTGATTCCAGCTACGAGCAGTACGTC.

CDR3 sequence: CASSLGTGGWGEQYV. CDR3 coding DNA: TGTGCCAGCAGCTTAGGGACAGGGGGCTGGGGAGAGCAGTACGTC. The chain employs TRBV7-8 and TRBJ2-7; 11 positions agree with TRBD1. Trimming removed 1 base from V and 7 bases from J; junction bases left unmatched: 6. CDR1 is SGHVS and CDR2 is FQNEAQ in the germline V gene. This CDR3 is built from 15 residues.

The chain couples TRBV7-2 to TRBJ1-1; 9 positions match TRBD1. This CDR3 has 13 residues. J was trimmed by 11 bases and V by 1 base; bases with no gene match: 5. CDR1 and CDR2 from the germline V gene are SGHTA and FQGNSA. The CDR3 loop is CASSLEQGAPAFF. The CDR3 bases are TGTGCCAGCAGCTTAGAACAGGGGGCGCCGGCTTTCTTT.

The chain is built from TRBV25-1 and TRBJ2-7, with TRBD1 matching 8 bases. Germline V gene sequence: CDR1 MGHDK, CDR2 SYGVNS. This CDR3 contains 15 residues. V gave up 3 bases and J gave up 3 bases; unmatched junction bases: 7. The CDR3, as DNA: TGTGCCAGCAGTGATCACAGGGGGGAAAACTACGAGCAGTACGTC. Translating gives CASSDHRGENYEQYV.

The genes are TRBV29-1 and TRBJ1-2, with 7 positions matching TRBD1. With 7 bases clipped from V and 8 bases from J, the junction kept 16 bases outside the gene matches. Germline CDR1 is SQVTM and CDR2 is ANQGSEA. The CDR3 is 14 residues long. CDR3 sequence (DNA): TGCAGCGCTCAAGGAGGCATCAAAGGGGGCGGCTACACCTTC. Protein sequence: CSAQGGIKGGGYTF.

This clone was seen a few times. In DNA form, the CDR3 reads TGTGCCAGCAGTAGGGGGGGCTTTACCGGGGAGCTGTTTTTT. Translation gives CASSRGGFTGELFF. V and J are TRBV27 and TRBJ2-2; D perhaps matches TRBD2 (7 bases). The V gene lost 5 bases and the J gene lost 5 bases, with 12 bases spanning the gap. This CDR3 is 14 amino acids long. From germline, CDR1 is MNHEY and CDR2 SMNVEV (reference sequence).

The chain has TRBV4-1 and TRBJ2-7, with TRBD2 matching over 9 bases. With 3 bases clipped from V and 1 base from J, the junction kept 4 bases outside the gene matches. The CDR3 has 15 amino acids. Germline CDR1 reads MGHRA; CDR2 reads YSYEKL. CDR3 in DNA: TGCGCCAGCAGCCATCCGGGACTAGCATCCTACGAGCAGTACTTC. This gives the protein CASSHPGLASYEQYF.

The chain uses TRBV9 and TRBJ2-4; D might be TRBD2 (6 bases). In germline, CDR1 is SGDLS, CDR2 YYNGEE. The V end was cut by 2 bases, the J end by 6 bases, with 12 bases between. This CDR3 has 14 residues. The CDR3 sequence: CASSVGGAGNIQYF. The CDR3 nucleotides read TGTGCCAGCAGCGTCGGGGGAGCGGGAAACATTCAGTACTTC.

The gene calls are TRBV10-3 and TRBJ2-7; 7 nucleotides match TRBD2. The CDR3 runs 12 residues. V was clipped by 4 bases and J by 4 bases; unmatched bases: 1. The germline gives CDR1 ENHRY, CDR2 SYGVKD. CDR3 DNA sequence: TGTGCCATCAGTGGGCGGGGGTACGAGCAGTACTTC. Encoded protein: CAISGRGYEQYF.

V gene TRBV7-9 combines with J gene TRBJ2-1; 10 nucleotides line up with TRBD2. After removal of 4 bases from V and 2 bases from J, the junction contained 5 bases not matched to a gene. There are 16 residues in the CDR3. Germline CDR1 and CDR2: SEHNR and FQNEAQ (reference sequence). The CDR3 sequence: CASSYTSGGAYNEQFF. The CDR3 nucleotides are TGTGCCAGCAGCTATACGAGCGGGGGGGCCTACAATGAGCAGTTCTTC.

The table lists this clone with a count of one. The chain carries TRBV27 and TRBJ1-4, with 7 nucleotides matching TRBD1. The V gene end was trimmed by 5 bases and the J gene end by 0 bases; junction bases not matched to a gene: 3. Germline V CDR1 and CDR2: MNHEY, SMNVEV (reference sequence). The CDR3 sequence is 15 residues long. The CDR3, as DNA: TGTGCCAGCAGTACAGGGGTTGCAACTAATGAAAAACTGTTTTTT. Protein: CASSTGVATNEKLFF.

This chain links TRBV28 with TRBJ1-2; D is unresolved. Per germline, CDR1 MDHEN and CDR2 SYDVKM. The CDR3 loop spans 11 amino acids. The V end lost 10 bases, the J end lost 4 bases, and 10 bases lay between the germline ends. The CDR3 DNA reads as TGTGCCACGAGGGCAGGCTATGGCTACACCTTC. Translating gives CATRAGYGYTF.

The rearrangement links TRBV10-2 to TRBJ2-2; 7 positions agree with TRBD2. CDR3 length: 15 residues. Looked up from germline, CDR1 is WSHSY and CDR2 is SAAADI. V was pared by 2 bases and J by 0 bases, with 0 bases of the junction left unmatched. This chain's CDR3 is CASSETSANTGELFF. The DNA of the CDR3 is TGCGCCAGCAGTGAGACTAGCGCGAACACCGGGGAGCTGTTTTTT.

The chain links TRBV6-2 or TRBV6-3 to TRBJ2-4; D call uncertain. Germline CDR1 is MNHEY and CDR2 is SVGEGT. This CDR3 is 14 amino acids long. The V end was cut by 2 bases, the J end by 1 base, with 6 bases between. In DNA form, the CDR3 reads TGTGCCAGCAGTTACCTAGGGGCCAAAAACATTCAGTACTTC. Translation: CASSYLGAKNIQYF.

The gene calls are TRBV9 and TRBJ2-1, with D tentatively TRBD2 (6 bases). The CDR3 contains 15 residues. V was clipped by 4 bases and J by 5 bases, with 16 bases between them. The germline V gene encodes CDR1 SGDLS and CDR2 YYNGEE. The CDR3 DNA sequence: TGTGCCAGCAGCTCGGACCCGGGACTGCACAATGAGCAGTTCTTC. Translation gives CASSSDPGLHNEQFF.

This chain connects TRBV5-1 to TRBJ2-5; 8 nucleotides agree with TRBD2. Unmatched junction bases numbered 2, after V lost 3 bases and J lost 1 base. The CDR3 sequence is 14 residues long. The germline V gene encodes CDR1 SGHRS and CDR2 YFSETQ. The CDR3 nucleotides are TGCGCCAGCAGCTCGACTAGCGCCCAAGAGACCCAGTACTTC. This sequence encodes CASSSTSAQETQYF.